What follows are 4 T cell receptor beta chains derived from one specimen sequenced in a study of blood T cell repertoires in COVID-19. TCRdb keeps only in-frame clones here, not all; method: immunoSEQ multiplex PCR. The table shows 180,000 or so clones, with about 89% occurring only once. Sequenced input: PBMCs or T cells enriched from blood (not recorded which). The receptors come from a woman under 30 who had recovered from COVID-19.

The V gene is TRBV5-1, the J gene TRBJ1-1; D is undetermined. The germline V gene has CDR1 SGHRS and CDR2 YFSETQ. The CDR3 has 15 residues. V lost 0 bases and J 2 bases, leaving 11 bases between the germline ends. CDR3 residues: CASSLVTAANTEAFF. DNA of the CDR3: TGCGCCAGCAGCTTGGTTACAGCCGCAAACACTGAAGCTTTCTTT.

V gene TRBV29-1 combines with J gene TRBJ2-2; perhaps TRBD1 as D (5 bases). The CDR3 runs 14 residues. CDR1 is SQVTM, CDR2 ANQGSEA, per germline. Trimming removed 5 bases from V and 1 base from J, with 11 bases in between. This CDR3 is CSVRWGLNTGELFF. The DNA of the CDR3 is TGCAGCGTTCGATGGGGCTTGAACACCGGGGAGCTGTTTTTT.

V and J are TRBV3-1 (or the pseudogene TRBV3-2) and TRBJ2-3; 8 bases fit TRBD2. The junction had 6 bases not matched to a gene; V was cut back by 1 base and J by 6 bases. Germline CDR1 is LGHDT and CDR2 is YNNKEL (reference sequence). CDR3 length: 15 residues. CDR3 DNA sequence: TGTGCCAGCAGCCAAGGGGTGACTAGCGCTGATACGCAGTATTTT. Residues: CASSQGVTSADTQYF.

The CDR3 DNA reads TGTGCCAGCAGCAGGACACTAGCGGGAGTCTACAATGAGCAGTTCTTC. Translated: CASSRTLAGVYNEQFF. The chain has TRBV5-6 and TRBJ2-1; 11 nucleotides agree with TRBD2. V lost 4 bases and J lost 3; bases outside the gene matches: 6. The CDR3 extends over 16 amino acids. Germline CDR1 reads SGHDT; CDR2 reads YYEEEE.